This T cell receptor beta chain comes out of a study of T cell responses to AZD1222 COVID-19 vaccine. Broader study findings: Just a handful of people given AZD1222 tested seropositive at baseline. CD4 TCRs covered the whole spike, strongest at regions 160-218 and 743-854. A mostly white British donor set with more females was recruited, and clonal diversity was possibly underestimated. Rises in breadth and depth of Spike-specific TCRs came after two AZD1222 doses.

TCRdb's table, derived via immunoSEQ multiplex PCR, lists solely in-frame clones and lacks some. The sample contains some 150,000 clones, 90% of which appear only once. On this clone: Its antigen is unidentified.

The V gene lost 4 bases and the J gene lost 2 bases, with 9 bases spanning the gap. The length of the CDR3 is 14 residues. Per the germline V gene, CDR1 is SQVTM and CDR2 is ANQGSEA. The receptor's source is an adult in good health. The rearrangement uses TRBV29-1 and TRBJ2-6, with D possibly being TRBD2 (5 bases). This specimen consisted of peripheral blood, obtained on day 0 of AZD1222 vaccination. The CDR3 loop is CSVVSGAGANVLTF. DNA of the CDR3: TGCAGCGTTGTTTCCGGGGCTGGGGCCAACGTCCTGACTTTC.